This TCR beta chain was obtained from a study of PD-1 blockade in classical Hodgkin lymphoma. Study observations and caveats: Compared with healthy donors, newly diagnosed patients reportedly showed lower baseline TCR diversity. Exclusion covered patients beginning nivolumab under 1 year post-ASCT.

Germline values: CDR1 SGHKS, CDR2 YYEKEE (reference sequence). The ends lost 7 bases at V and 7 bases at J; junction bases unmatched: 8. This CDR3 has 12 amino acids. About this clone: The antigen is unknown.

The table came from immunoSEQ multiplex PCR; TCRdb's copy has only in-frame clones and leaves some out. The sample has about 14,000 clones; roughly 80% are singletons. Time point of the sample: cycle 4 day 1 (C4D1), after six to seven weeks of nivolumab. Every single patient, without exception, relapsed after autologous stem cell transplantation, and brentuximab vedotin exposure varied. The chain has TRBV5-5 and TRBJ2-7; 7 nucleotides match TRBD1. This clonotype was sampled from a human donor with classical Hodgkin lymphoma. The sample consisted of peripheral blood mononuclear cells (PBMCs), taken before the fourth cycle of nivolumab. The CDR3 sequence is CASFRMGQEQYF. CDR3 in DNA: TGTGCCAGCTTCCGAATGGGACAGGAGCAGTACTTC.